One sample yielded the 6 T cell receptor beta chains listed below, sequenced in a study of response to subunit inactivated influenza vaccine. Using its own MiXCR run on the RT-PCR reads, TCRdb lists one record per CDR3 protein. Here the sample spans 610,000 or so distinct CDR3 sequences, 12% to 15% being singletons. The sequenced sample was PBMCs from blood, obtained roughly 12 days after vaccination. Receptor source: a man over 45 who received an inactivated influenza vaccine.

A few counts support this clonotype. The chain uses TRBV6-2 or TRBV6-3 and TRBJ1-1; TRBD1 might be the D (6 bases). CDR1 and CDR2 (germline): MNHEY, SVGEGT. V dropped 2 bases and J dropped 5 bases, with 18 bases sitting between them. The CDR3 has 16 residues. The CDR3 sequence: CASSYGRGRLGTEAFF. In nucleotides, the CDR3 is TGTGCCAGCAGTTACGGCCGGGGGCGCCTGGGGACTGAAGCTTTCTTT.

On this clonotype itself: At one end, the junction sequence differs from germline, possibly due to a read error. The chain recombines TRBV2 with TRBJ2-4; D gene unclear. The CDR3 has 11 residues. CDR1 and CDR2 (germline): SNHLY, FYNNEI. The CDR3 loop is CASSDKRSPDF. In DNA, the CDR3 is TGTGCCAGCAGTGACAAGCGTTCCCCCGACTTC.

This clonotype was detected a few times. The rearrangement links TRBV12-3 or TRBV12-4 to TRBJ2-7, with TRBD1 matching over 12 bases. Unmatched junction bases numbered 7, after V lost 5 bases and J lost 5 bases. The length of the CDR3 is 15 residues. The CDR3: CASSLRGQGAHEQYF. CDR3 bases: TGTGCCAGCAGTCTAAGGGGACAGGGGGCCCACGAGCAGTACTTC.

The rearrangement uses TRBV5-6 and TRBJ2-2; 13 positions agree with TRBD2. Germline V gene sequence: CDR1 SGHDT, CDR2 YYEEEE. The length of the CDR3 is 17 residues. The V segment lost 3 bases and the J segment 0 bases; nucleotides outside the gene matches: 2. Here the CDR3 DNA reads TGTGCCAGCAGCTGGGGGACTAGCGGGGCGAACACCGGGGAGCTGTTTTTT. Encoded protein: CASSWGTSGANTGELFF. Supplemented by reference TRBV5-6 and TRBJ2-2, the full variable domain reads DAGVTQSPTHLIKTRGQQVTLRCSPKSGHDTVSWYQQALGQGPQFIFQYYEEEERQRGNFPDRFSGHQFPNYSSELNVNALLLGDSALYLCASSWGTSGANTGELFFGEGSRLTVL.

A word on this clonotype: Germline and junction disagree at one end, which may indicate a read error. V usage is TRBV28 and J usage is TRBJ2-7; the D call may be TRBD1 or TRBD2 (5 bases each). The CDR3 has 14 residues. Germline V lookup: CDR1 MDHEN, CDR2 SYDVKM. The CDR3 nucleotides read TGTGTCAGCAGTTTATTCGCAGGGAGCCACGAGCAGTACTTC. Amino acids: CVSSLFAGSHEQYF. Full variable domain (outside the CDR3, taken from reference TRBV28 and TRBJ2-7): DVKVTQSSRYLVKRTGEKVFLECVQDMDHENMFWYRQDPGLGLRLIYFSYDVKMKEKGDIPEGYSVSREKKERFSLILESASTNQTSMYLCVSSLFAGSHEQYFGPGTRLTVT.

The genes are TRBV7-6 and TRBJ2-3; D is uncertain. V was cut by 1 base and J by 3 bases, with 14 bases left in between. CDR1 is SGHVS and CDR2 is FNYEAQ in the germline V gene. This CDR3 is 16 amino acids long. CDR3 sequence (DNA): TGTGCCAGCAGCTTAGGTTTGGCAGCAAGAACAGATACGCAGTATTTT. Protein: CASSLGLAARTDTQYF.